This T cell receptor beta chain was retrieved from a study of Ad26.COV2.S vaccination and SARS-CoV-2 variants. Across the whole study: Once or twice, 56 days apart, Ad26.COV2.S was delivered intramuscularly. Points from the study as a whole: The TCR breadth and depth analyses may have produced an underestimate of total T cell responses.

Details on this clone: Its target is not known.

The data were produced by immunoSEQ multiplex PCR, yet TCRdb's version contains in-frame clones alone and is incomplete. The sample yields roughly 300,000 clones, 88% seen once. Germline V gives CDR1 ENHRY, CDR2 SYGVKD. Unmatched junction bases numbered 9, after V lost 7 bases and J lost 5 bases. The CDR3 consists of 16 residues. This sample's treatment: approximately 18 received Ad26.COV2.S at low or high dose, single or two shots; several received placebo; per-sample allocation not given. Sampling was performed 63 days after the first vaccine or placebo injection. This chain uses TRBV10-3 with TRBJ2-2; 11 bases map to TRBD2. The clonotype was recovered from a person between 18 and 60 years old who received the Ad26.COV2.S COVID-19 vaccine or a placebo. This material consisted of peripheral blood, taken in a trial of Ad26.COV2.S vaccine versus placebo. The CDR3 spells CAITKIAGGSTGELFF. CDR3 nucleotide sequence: TGTGCCATCACCAAAATAGCGGGAGGGAGTACCGGGGAGCTGTTTTTT.